This T cell receptor (beta chain) is from a study of technical replicates of blood from a few donors. Per the germline V gene, CDR1 is SNHLY and CDR2 is FYNNEI. There are 12 residues in the CDR3. V gave up 6 bases and J gave up 7 bases; unmatched junction bases: 3. Clones were read by immunoSEQ multiplex PCR, and TCRdb kept only the in-frame ones, dropping some. The data hold 60,000 or so clones, with roughly 97% observed a single time. The chain employs TRBV2 and TRBJ2-7, with TRBD2 matching over 10 bases. The receptor comes from a human donor in good health. The source material was T cells isolated from PBMCs. The DNA for the CDR3 is TGTGCCAGCAGCGGACTAGCGGTTGAGCAGTACTTC. Translated, it gives CASSGLAVEQYF. Looking up the rest from reference TRBV2 and TRBJ2-7 gives the full variable domain: EPEVTQTPSHQVTQMGQEVILRCVPISNHLYFYWYRQILGQKVEFLVSFYNNEISEKSEIFDDQFSVERPDGSNFTLKIRSTKLEDSAMYFCASSGLAVEQYFGPGTRLTVT.